This T cell receptor beta chain was recovered during a study of T-cell reconstitution after alpha-beta-depleted transplantation in children. Study-wide findings and caveats: High day-60 TCRbeta diversity in some patients came from surviving recipient T cells and thymic progenitors. The authors attributed T-cell counts and diversity one year after transplant mostly to newly produced T cells. Expanded graft clones numbering several hundred reportedly gave rise to alpha-beta T cells about two months after transplant.

To note about this clonotype: What it recognizes is unknown.

Construction of the TCRbeta library involved unique molecular identifiers. One entry per CDR3 protein, called by TCRdb with MiXCR from the PCR reads. The sample records around 580,000 distinct CDR3 sequences, 25% to 30% being singletons. There are 14 residues in the CDR3. Germline values: CDR1 SGHRS, CDR2 YFSETQ. V was trimmed by 0 bases and J by 4 bases, leaving 9 bases between them. This sample comprised PBMCs, obtained before TCRalphabeta/CD19-depleted stem cell transplant. This chain uses TRBV5-1 with TRBJ2-3, with unresolved D. The receptor's source is a boy under three years old with Wiskott-Aldrich syndrome, due to receive a stem cell transplant. The CDR3 spells CASSLEASADTQYF. The CDR3 nucleotides are TGCGCCAGCAGCTTGGAGGCGTCGGCAGATACGCAGTATTTT. Using reference TRBV5-1 and TRBJ2-3 for the parts outside the CDR3, the full variable domain is KAGVTQTPRYLIKTRGQQVTLSCSPISGHRSVSWYQQTPGQGLQFLFEYFSETQRNKGNFPGRFSGRQFSNSRSEMNVSTLELGDSALYLCASSLEASADTQYFGPGTRLTVL.